The table lists the clone carrying this T cell receptor beta chain with a few counts. The data were obtained in a study of CD8 T cells in Susac syndrome. Roughly 0.45 to 1 ug RNA was reverse transcribed with random hexamers. Amplification of TCR beta CDR3 used immunoSEQ multiplex PCR across 54 Vbeta and 13 Jbeta. TCRdb redid the calling of the immunoSEQ multiplex PCR reads with MiXCR, one entry per CDR3 protein. The top ten clones hold around 0.16% of a sample with under 200,000 distinct CDR3 sequences, about 95% of them seen once. This CDR3 region has 11 residues. Trimming stripped 5 bases from V and 3 bases from J, with 5 bases between. Germline V gene data show CDR1 as MNHEY and CDR2 as SMNVEV (reference sequence). The authors carried out high-throughput sequencing of TCR beta. They applied it to CD8+ and CD4+ T cells obtained from blood. Included as multiple sclerosis controls were treatment-naive patients who had stable or active relapsing-remitting disease.

Sequencing used CD8+ T cells from PBMCs. The receptor comes from a human donor with multiple sclerosis. The chain has TRBV27 and TRBJ2-7; no firm D call. In DNA, the CDR3 is TGTGCCAGCAGTGACTTCTACGAGCAGTACTTC. It translates to CASSDFYEQYF.